A selection of T cell receptor beta chains follows, all from one sample in a study of vaccination and CD4 T cells after COVID-19. TCRdb reanalysed the PCR reads using MiXCR and keeps one entry per CDR3 protein. The sample consists of 9,000 to 15,000 distinct CDR3 sequences, 40% to 50% of them appearing once. These receptors' antigens are unknown. Sequencing was performed on CD4+ T cells from blood, cultured in vitro. These receptors were collected from a human donor who had recovered from COVID-19. The CDR3 runs from the conserved cysteine through the conserved F or W. Fields, in order: CDR3 length, V gene, CDR3 protein.

cdr3_length: 13
v_call: TRBV30
cdr3_aa: CAWGTSGSDIQYF

cdr3_length: 12
v_call: TRBV2
cdr3_aa: CASSDNQETQYF

cdr3_length: 10
v_call: TRBV20-1
cdr3_aa: CSASLGTQYF

cdr3_length: 14
v_call: TRBV6-5
cdr3_aa: CASSYSQGREKLFF

cdr3_length: 13
v_call: TRBV7-8
cdr3_aa: CASRDLNTGELFF

cdr3_length: 15
v_call: TRBV7-2
cdr3_aa: CASSLPEQDNQSQHF

cdr3_length: 13
v_call: TRBV12-3/TRBV12-4
cdr3_aa: CASSWGTGETQYF

cdr3_length: 14
v_call: TRBV11-2
cdr3_aa: CASSFPGSNQPQHF

cdr3_length: 15
v_call: TRBV7-2
cdr3_aa: CASSLRQGGGNEQFF

cdr3_length: 14
v_call: TRBV7-8
cdr3_aa: CASSGRVFLYEQFF

cdr3_length: 14
v_call: TRBV12-3/TRBV12-4
cdr3_aa: CASSFPSRVETQYF

cdr3_length: 15
v_call: TRBV6-1
cdr3_aa: CASSRRGAGGLEQFF

cdr3_length: 15
v_call: TRBV5-1
cdr3_aa: CASSSRRDRIYEQFF

cdr3_length: 17
v_call: TRBV6-1
cdr3_aa: CASSTRISSGSTDTQYF

cdr3_length: 17
v_call: TRBV4-1
cdr3_aa: CASSQYSLAVNTGELFF

cdr3_length: 14
v_call: TRBV12-3/TRBV12-4
cdr3_aa: CASSSGRAYNEQFF

cdr3_length: 15
v_call: TRBV30
cdr3_aa: CAWSEGQGVQETQYF

cdr3_length: 15
v_call: TRBV6-5
cdr3_aa: CASSYVGIDRETQYF

cdr3_length: 13
v_call: TRBV28
cdr3_aa: CASSSTLGWPQHF

cdr3_length: 17
v_call: TRBV6-1
cdr3_aa: CASTRQASASSYNEQFF

cdr3_length: 15
v_call: TRBV7-9
cdr3_aa: CASSLGQVSTDTQYF

cdr3_length: 15
v_call: TRBV7-9
cdr3_aa: CASSRNRDSTDTQYF

cdr3_length: 16
v_call: TRBV30
cdr3_aa: CACDSGTGTLAQPQHF

cdr3_length: 16
v_call: TRBV7-2
cdr3_aa: CASSLAATSGTGELFF

cdr3_length: 15
v_call: TRBV4-1
cdr3_aa: CASSQGWGEEETQYF

cdr3_length: 11
v_call: TRBV5-1
cdr3_aa: CASSLRDTQYF

cdr3_length: 15
v_call: TRBV6-5
cdr3_aa: CASSSNGQGGEKLFF

cdr3_length: 14
v_call: TRBV30
cdr3_aa: CAEDGGQRTDTQYF

cdr3_length: 15
v_call: TRBV28
cdr3_aa: CASSSPGQGGQPQHF